A single sample gave rise to the 10 T cell receptor beta chains below, sequenced in a study of blood T cell repertoires in COVID-19. Method: immunoSEQ multiplex PCR; TCRdb's copy keeps in-frame clones and lacks some. Of about 200,000 clones in the sample, 70% to 90% were seen once. Sequenced: peripheral blood. All receptors derive from a man aged 45 to 65 with COVID-19, enrolled during active disease.

The CDR3 spells CASSHRDRPSPTSTGELFF. CDR3 DNA: TGCGCCAGCAGTCATCGGGACAGGCCATCCCCAACGAGCACCGGGGAGCTGTTTTTT. The gene calls are TRBV23-1 and TRBJ2-2; TRBD1 agrees at 8 bases. TRBV23-1 has ORF status, its function being uncertain. Unmatched junction bases numbered 16, after V lost 3 bases and J lost 4 bases. The CDR3 totals 19 residues.

This clone has only one observation. The CDR3 spells CASSLQGAEGTEAFF. The CDR3 region has the DNA TGCGCCAGCAGCTTACAGGGGGCTGAAGGTACTGAAGCTTTCTTT. The gene calls are TRBV5-1 and TRBJ1-1, with 9 bases identical to TRBD1. V lost 2 bases to trimming and J lost 5 bases; unmatched junction nucleotides: 7. There are 15 residues in the CDR3. Germline CDR1 and CDR2: SGHRS and YFSETQ. The full variable domain, with the rest looked up from reference TRBV5-1 and TRBJ1-1, is KAGVTQTPRYLIKTRGQQVTLSCSPISGHRSVSWYQQTPGQGLQFLFEYFSETQRNKGNFPGRFSGRQFSNSRSEMNVSTLELGDSALYLCASSLQGAEGTEAFFGQGTRLTVV.

The chain uses TRBV29-1 and TRBJ2-5; 14 positions match TRBD2. The V segment lost 4 bases and the J segment 4 bases; nucleotides outside the gene matches: 2. Germline CDR1 reads SQVTM; CDR2 reads ANQGSEA. The CDR3 runs to 14 residues. CDR3 DNA sequence: TGCAGCGTTGGTGGGACTAGCGGGGGAGAGACCCAGTACTTC. Amino acids: CSVGGTSGGETQYF.

This chain links TRBV18 with TRBJ1-2; D is possibly TRBD1 (5 bases). Per the germline V gene, CDR1 is KGHSH and CDR2 is LQKENI. Trimming pared 2 bases from V and 2 bases from J, leaving 15 bases between. The CDR3 runs 16 residues. The CDR3 region has the DNA TGTGCCAGCTCACCAGATAGTCTGGGGCTCAACTATGGCTACACCTTC. Its protein is CASSPDSLGLNYGYTF.

The chain joins TRBV2 to TRBJ2-7, with 8 bases identical to TRBD2. CDR1 is SNHLY, CDR2 FYNNEI, per germline. Trimming at V came to 6 bases and at J to 1 base, leaving 8 bases not matched to a gene. This CDR3 comprises 15 residues. This CDR3 reads CASRGGAGGSYEQYF. The DNA of the CDR3 is TGTGCCAGCAGGGGGGGTGCGGGAGGATCCTACGAGCAGTACTTC.

This sequence joins TRBV18 and TRBJ2-7; perhaps TRBD1 as D (5 bases). Germline assignment: CDR1 KGHSH and CDR2 LQKENI. V was shortened by 6 bases and J by 2 bases, with 11 bases between the two germline ends. The CDR3 loop spans 13 amino acids. The DNA for the CDR3 is TGTGCCAGCTCGGGCCAACAGGCCTACGAGCAGTACTTC. Translated, it gives CASSGQQAYEQYF.

This clone was counted once. This chain joins TRBV28 and TRBJ1-3, with D possibly TRBD1 on 6 matching bases. The CDR3 has 15 amino acids. V lost 8 bases and J 4 bases, leaving 18 bases between the germline ends. The germline CDR1 and CDR2 sequences are MDHEN and SYDVKM. CDR3 bases: TGTGCCAGCGAGCGCGTGGGGGCGCAGGGAAACACCATATATTTT. Encoded protein: CASERVGAQGNTIYF.

The gene calls are TRBV5-1 and TRBJ2-2, with 10 bases matching TRBD2. Germline V gives CDR1 SGHRS, CDR2 YFSETQ. CDR3 length: 16 residues. Trimming cost V 3 bases and J 4 bases; bases outside gene matches: 6. CDR3 in amino acids: CASSWVAGGSTGELFF. CDR3 nucleotides: TGCGCCAGCAGCTGGGTAGCGGGAGGATCCACCGGGGAGCTGTTTTTT.

The chain carries TRBV11-3 and TRBJ2-1; 8 bases map to TRBD2. CDR3 size: 14 residues. J lost 8 bases, V lost 1 base, and 4 bases had no gene match. Per the germline V gene, CDR1 is SGHNT and CDR2 is YENEEA. This chain's CDR3 is CASSLAGGLYEQFF. CDR3 nucleotides: TGTGCCAGCAGCTTAGCGGGAGGGCTCTATGAGCAGTTCTTC.

This clone was detected only a few times. The rearrangement links TRBV5-4 to TRBJ2-7; 8 positions agree with TRBD1. Germline-derived CDR1 and CDR2 are SGHNT and YYREEE (reference sequence). The J segment lost 7 bases and the V segment lost 0 bases, leaving 9 bases of the junction unmatched. The CDR3 consists of 15 residues. Here the CDR3 reads CASSLGQGPGREQYF. DNA for the CDR3: TGTGCCAGCAGCTTGGGACAGGGGCCGGGGAGAGAGCAGTACTTC.